This T cell receptor (beta chain) was retrieved from a study of human T cells and chemical hapten exposure. Study background: Patch tests of 0.01% DPC on the upper back were read at 6 days.

Time point in this sample: patch test 3, about 24 weeks after DPC sensitization. Treatment meaning: therapeutic diphenylcyclopropenone sensitization with weekly scalp DPC. Ahead of applying each patch test, blood was sampled. Germline CDR1 SGHAT, CDR2 FQNNGV. CDR3 length: 12 residues. Trimming pared 3 bases from V and 5 bases from J, leaving 6 bases between. TCRdb re-derived calls from the RACE reads in MiXCR, one entry per CDR3 protein. Found here are roughly 62,000 distinct CDR3 sequences, 9.5% to 15% of them singletons; the top ten hold approximately 2.4%. This sequence originates from a man aged 30 to 45 with alopecia areata. Some clones in this sample may be carry-over from other donors' samples. The chain uses TRBV11-2 and TRBJ2-3, with D hard to call. Sequenced material: whole blood, taken in connection with sensitization to the hapten diphenylcyclopropenone (DPC). The CDR3 DNA is TGTGCCAGCAGCTTCGGCGGAGATACGCAGTATTTT. As protein: CASSFGGDTQYF.